This T cell receptor (beta chain) comes out of a study of blood T cell repertoires in COVID-19 (dated by TCRdb to between 2020 and 2021). The study in broad terms: The collaborator samples originated in the United States, Italy and Spain and spanned the acute and convalescent phases of COVID-19. The sample metadata nearly always contained a de-identified subject ID, COVID-19 status, age in years and sex. The prospective study material was composed of cDNA or gDNA derived from T cells, B-cell-depleted T cells, or PBMCs. The repertoires were released in a freely available public database meant as a resource for research on the immune response to SARS-CoV-2. HLA class I and class II types, where available, came from metadata supplied by the sample provider rather than from assay-based typing. Deeply sampled blood TCRbeta repertoires from subjects exposed to, actively infected with, or recovered from COVID-19 were included in the dataset. The samples were drawn from two sources: the first 160 participants of the ongoing ImmuneRACE study, and 950 to 1,500 subjects contributed by 6 global collaborators.

Reading from cysteine to phenylalanine, the CDR3 counts 13 amino acids. Just the 39-base CDR3 DNA is kept, in frame starting at base 1. The germline V gene provides CDR1 MGHRA and CDR2 YSYEKL. V gives up 0 bases and J gives up 9 bases, and the segment between their germline ends measures 11 bases. The collaborating institutions used their own protocols to collect whole blood in K2EDTA tubes. For TCRbeta analysis, collaborators shipped samples in one of three forms: frozen whole blood, isolated PBMCs, or DNA extracted from either of those sample types. TCRbeta CDR3 regions were amplified from genomic DNA using the immunoSEQ Assay, a bias-controlled multiplex PCR. The paper's data handling went like this. Nucleated cell counts per sample were estimated from amplification of reference gene primers within the assay. To quantify the absolute abundance of each unique TCRbeta CDR3 rearrangement, sequence reads were collapsed and filtered. For each sample, productive Simpson clonality was calculated as the square root of Simpson's diversity index across productive rearrangements. As stored in TCRdb, this immuneACCESS dataset retains in-frame rearrangements with V and J assigned. A fraction of the clones does not appear; measured against another copy, unresolved V genes explain less than half of the discrepancy, and the remainder lacks a known reason. V and J calls and clone size are given by that table; D and trimming were obtained from the DNA. The sample records more than 250,000 clones, around 85% of which are singletons. The ten most abundant clones make up less than 6.5% of the sample.

Note on this clone: The antigen it binds to is not known. One base away there is no much larger clone; base qualities are not given.

On the study overall, not on this receptor specifically: Clinical and demographic metadata were provided uncurated, with the amount varying by source and participant.

Sample: peripheral blood. The sequence links TRBV4-1 to TRBJ1-2, with TRBD1 tentatively as D gene (6 bases match). The clonotype was recovered from a man aged 50-60 years with active or convalescent COVID-19. The DNA sequence is given as TGCGCCAGCAGCCAAGAAGGGGGTATAAGCTACACCTTC. Its protein is CASSQEGGISYTF.